This T cell receptor (beta chain) is drawn from a study of vaccination and CD4 T cells after COVID-19. The sample's treatment: approximately nine-day PBMC culture with coronavirus spike peptide pools or control peptides (ViraFEST assay). Overall study results and limits: Of the reactive clones in convalescent patients, a median approximately 86% showed up only post-vaccination.

The V segment lost 7 bases and the J segment 2 bases; nucleotides outside the gene matches: 6. The CDR3 extends over 14 amino acids. The germline CDR1 and CDR2 sequences are SGHTA and FQGNSA. In the case of this clonotype: What it binds is not known.

Cultured CD4+ T-cell DNA underwent Oncomine TCR Beta short-read sequencing. TCRdb independently ran MiXCR on the PCR reads; one entry per CDR3 protein. This sample yields a few thousand distinct CDR3 sequences, of which 78% are seen a single time; around 18% belongs to the top ten. The V gene is TRBV7-2, the J gene TRBJ2-3; TRBD2 matches 7 bases. The sequence came from a human donor who had recovered from COVID-19. The sample taken for sequencing was CD4+ T cells from blood, cultured in vitro. The CDR3 DNA sequence: TGTGCCAGCACCAAGGCGGGGGTCACAGATACGCAGTATTTT. Residues: CASTKAGVTDTQYF.